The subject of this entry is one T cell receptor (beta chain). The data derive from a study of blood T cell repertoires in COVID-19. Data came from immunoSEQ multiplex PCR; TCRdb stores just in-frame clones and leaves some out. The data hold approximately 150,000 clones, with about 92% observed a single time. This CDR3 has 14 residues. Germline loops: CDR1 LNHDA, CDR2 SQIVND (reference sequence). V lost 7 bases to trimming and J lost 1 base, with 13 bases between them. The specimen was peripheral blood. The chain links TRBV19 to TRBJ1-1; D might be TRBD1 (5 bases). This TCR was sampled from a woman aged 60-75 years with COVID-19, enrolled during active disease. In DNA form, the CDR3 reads TGTGCCAGTACCCTTAAGACAGAGAACACTGAAGCTTTCTTT. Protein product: CASTLKTENTEAFF.